This T cell receptor beta chain came from a study of T-cell memory formation after mild COVID-19 (dated by TCRdb to about 2021). Concerning the study at large: TCR sequence clusters from the two donors were found to be largely donor specific. Two young, previously healthy adult volunteers made up the cohort, one male and one female. T-cell clones expanding and contracting after mild COVID-19 in a couple of donors were tracked by longitudinal TCRalpha and TCRbeta repertoire sequencing. Overall study results and their limits: Some responding clones were found in pre-infection memory, which suggests that pre-existing cross-reactive memory T cells took part in the SARS-CoV-2 response. Clones contracting from day 15 to 85 had balanced CD4/CD8 phenotypes, while a second wave expanding from day 15 to 37 was biased towards CD4+. Whether the second-wave clones peaking on day 37 were SARS-CoV-2 specific was not confirmed. Contracting CD4+ clones appeared mostly in the CM and EM memory subsets, whereas CD8+ clones were enriched in EMRA. The study covered only a couple of mild cases, and larger cohorts including severe cases with pre-infection samples were considered necessary.

Ficoll-Paque density gradient centrifugation was used to isolate PBMCs. On this clonotype: What this receptor recognizes is not known. Within one base of it there is no much larger clone, and no base qualities were kept.

From V the trimming removes 4 bases and from J it removes 1 base, while the gene matches leave 3 bases of the junction unaccounted for. Sequences DFQATT (CDR1) and SNEGSKA (CDR2) are obtained from the germline V gene (reference sequence). The CDR3 spans 15 residues, from the cysteine through the phenylalanine. The entry retains the CDR3 DNA only, 45 bases that are in frame from base 1. Sequencing relied on an Illumina NovaSeq 6000. Using 5'RACE with constant-segment primers, TCRalpha and TCRbeta cDNA libraries were constructed, with sample barcodes and unique molecular identifiers added in the process. RNA was extracted from every sample with Trizol reagent. The libraries were amplified in two PCR steps, and the second step added a second sample barcode and Illumina TruSeq adapters. The libraries were sequenced on an Illumina NovaSeq using 2 x 150 bp paired-end reads. The source study handled its data this way. With migec v1.2.7, reads were demultiplexed and then collapsed into UMI-guided consensus sequences. With mixcr v2.1.11, UMI consensuses were aligned to TRA and TRB V and J templates and assembled into clonotypes. Clonotypes were classified as expanded or contracted when called significant by both edgeR and NoisET, with noise models trained on biological replicates. For edgeR calls, a false discovery rate-adjusted p below 0.01 and a log2 fold-change threshold of 1 were applied. As an exploratory analysis of dynamics, max-normalized trajectories of the 1000 most abundant clonotypes were examined by PCA with hierarchical clustering. Separately sequenced CD4+ and CD8+ repertoires were used to assign a CD4 or CD8 phenotype to each responding clone. TCRdb ran its own pipeline on the public reads, namely fastp trimming at Q25 and MiXCR clone calling, and kept in-frame beta chains. Rows are combined by CDR3 protein, so each entry shows the most common genes and DNA. The V and J calls come from TCRdb's annotation, not from the publication. This sample has approximately 560,000 distinct CDR3 sequences in its table, and 17% of those were observed once. The top ten clonotypes cover approximately 8.1% of the sample.

The specimen sequenced was PBMCs or a T cell subset sorted from them (not recorded which). The chain uses TRBV20-1 and TRBJ2-4; the central 11 bases match TRBD2. This clonotype was obtained from an adult woman who had mild COVID-19 (a few samples of this study predate the infection). The sample titles of this study are shuffled in the database, so cell type and time point are left out; the donor was told from shared clones. The nucleotide sequence reads as follows: TGCAGTGCTACCCGGACTAGCGGGGCCAAAAACATTCAGTACTTC. Translated, this gives CSATRTSGAKNIQYF.